Each of the 17 T cell receptor beta chains below was sequenced from the same sample in a study of OX40 agonist ivuxolimab in advanced cancers. The protocol was immunoSEQ multiplex PCR, while the TCRdb copy is restricted to in-frame clones and leaves out a portion. The sample contains around 13,000 clones, about 80% of which appear only once. The sequenced sample was CD4+ or CD8+ T cells sorted from blood, obtained in a trial of the OX40 agonist ivuxolimab. The receptors were sampled from an adult with an advanced solid tumor such as melanoma, head and neck, liver or kidney cancer.

J is TRBJ2-6 and V is TRBV27; 7 positions agree with TRBD1. The V gene end was trimmed by 6 bases and the J gene end by 7 bases; junction bases not matched to a gene: 6. The CDR3 runs to 14 residues. Germline CDR1 and CDR2: MNHEY and SMNVEV (reference sequence). CDR3: CASRRTGNANVLTF. The CDR3 DNA reads as TGTGCCAGCAGAAGGACAGGAAATGCCAACGTCCTGACTTTC.

V and J are TRBV5-5 and TRBJ1-4; D gene unclear. This CDR3 has 16 amino acids. Germline V gives CDR1 SGHKS, CDR2 YYEKEE (reference sequence). V was shortened by 6 bases and J by 1 base, with 16 bases between the two germline ends. The CDR3 loop reads CASTTWHEETNEKLFF. CDR3 bases: TGTGCCAGCACCACGTGGCACGAGGAAACTAATGAAAAACTGTTTTTT.

This clone was seen a few times. Other DNA sequences in the sample encode the same CDR3. The CDR3 loop is CASSDSQDTGELFF. DNA for the CDR3: TGTGCCAGCAGTGACTCACAGGACACCGGGGAGCTGTTTTTT. The J gene is TRBJ2-2, the V gene TRBV6-4; D is possibly TRBD1 (5 bases). The CDR3 has 14 amino acids. The germline V gene encodes CDR1 MRHNA and CDR2 SNTAGT. The V end was cut by 0 bases, the J end by 3 bases, with 5 bases between.

The chain recombines TRBV7-8 with TRBJ1-1; D is uncertain. V lost 5 bases and J 6 bases, leaving 19 bases between the germline ends. Germline CDR1 is SGHVS and CDR2 is FQNEAQ. This CDR3 comprises 15 residues. This CDR3 is CASSADSPGHAEAFF. In nucleotides, the CDR3 is TGTGCCAGCAGCGCGGACTCCCCTGGGCACGCTGAAGCTTTCTTT.

The chain combines TRBV4-1 with TRBJ1-4; TRBD1 matches 10 bases. The CDR3 spans 19 residues. CDR1 is MGHRA and CDR2 is YSYEKL in the germline V gene. V was clipped by 0 bases and J by 8 bases; unmatched bases: 15. CDR3 amino acids: CASSQDWGTGDFLGEKLFF. The DNA of the CDR3 is TGCGCCAGCAGCCAAGATTGGGGGACAGGGGATTTTTTGGGCGAAAAACTGTTTTTT.

This clone was found once. J is TRBJ2-7 and V is TRBV6-5, with D maybe TRBD1 (5 bases). Germline CDR1 MNHEY, CDR2 SVGAGI. The CDR3 runs to 12 residues. Trimming shortened V by 4 bases and J by 6 bases, and 10 bases separated the two germline ends. CDR3 DNA sequence: TGTGCCAGCAGTTCAATGGGGCTCGAGCAGTACTTC. Its protein is CASSSMGLEQYF.

The sample holds one count of this clone. The V and J genes are TRBV13 and TRBJ2-1; D remains ambiguous. CDR3 length equals 14 residues. Per the germline V gene, CDR1 is PRHDT and CDR2 is FYEKMQ (reference sequence). V lost 7 bases and J 7 bases, leaving 17 bases between the germline ends. The CDR3 coding sequence is TGTGCCAGCACGACCTTCGTGAGGCCGAATGAGCAGTTCTTC. Amino acids: CASTTFVRPNEQFF.

V gene TRBV6-5 combines with J gene TRBJ2-4, with D possibly matching TRBD1 (5 bases). V lost 6 bases, J lost 3 bases, and 15 bases lay in between. CDR1 and CDR2 from the germline V gene are MNHEY and SVGAGI. The CDR3 length is 15 residues. In nucleotides, the CDR3 is TGTGCCAGCAGGCCGGACATAACGATCAAAAACATTCAGTACTTC. Translating gives CASRPDITIKNIQYF.

The chain uses TRBV19 and TRBJ2-1; 10 positions match TRBD1. V shed 5 bases, J shed 6 bases, and the junction held 7 bases outside the gene matches. The CDR3 totals 15 residues. Germline CDR1 is LNHDA and CDR2 is SQIVND (reference sequence). The CDR3 loop reads CASSPGTGVRNEQFF. Written as DNA, the CDR3 is TGTGCCAGTAGTCCCGGGACAGGGGTACGCAATGAGCAGTTCTTC.

The J gene is TRBJ1-2, the V gene TRBV21-1; the listed D gene, TRBD1, was not tested against the DNA. TRBV21-1 is termed a pseudogene. This CDR3 region has 14 residues. The chain's CDR3 is CAQRGTVSNYGYTF. In nucleotides, the CDR3 is TGTGCCCAAAGGGGGACGGTCTCTAACTATGGCTACACCTTC.

This clone has only one observation. J is TRBJ2-3 and V is TRBV19, with TRBD2 matching over 8 bases. Germline lookup yields CDR1 LNHDA and CDR2 SQIVND (reference sequence). The V segment lost 4 bases and the J segment 1 base; nucleotides outside the gene matches: 7. The CDR3 consists of 16 residues. CDR3 nucleotides: TGTGCCAGTAGTAACCCGAGCGGGAGAGGCACAGATACGCAGTATTTT. Protein sequence: CASSNPSGRGTDTQYF.

V usage is TRBV6-5 and J usage is TRBJ2-1; 10 bases are shared with TRBD2. This CDR3 has 15 residues. The trim removed 7 bases at V and 5 bases at J, leaving 8 bases unmatched. Germline V lookup: CDR1 MNHEY, CDR2 SVGAGI. The CDR3 protein is CASNKAGGPHNEQFF. In DNA form, the CDR3 reads TGTGCCAGCAACAAAGCGGGAGGGCCGCACAATGAGCAGTTCTTC.

This chain joins TRBV25-1 and TRBJ2-5; a possible D gene is TRBD1 (6 bases). CDR1 and CDR2 (germline): MGHDK, SYGVNS. Deletions cut 1 base from V and 5 bases from J, with 14 bases between. The CDR3 loop spans 15 amino acids. The CDR3 sequence: CASSEFWARGETQYF. Written as DNA, the CDR3 is TGTGCCAGCAGTGAATTCTGGGCGAGGGGGGAGACCCAGTACTTC.

Here the CDR3 DNA reads TGTGCCTGGAGTGTTCCCCTCGGGGAGAGCAAGCAGTACTTC. Translating it yields CAWSVPLGESKQYF. The V gene is TRBV30, the J gene TRBJ2-7, with TRBD2 as a possible D gene (5 bases). Germline V gene lookup returns CDR1 GTSNPN and CDR2 SVGIG (reference sequence). This CDR3 comprises 14 residues. V lost 0 bases to trimming and J lost 8 bases, with 17 bases between them. The whole variable domain, remainder taken from reference TRBV30 and TRBJ2-7, is SQTIHQWPATLVQPVGSPLSLECTVEGTSNPNLYWYRQAAGRGLQLLFYSVGIGQISSEVPQNLSASRPQDRQFILSSKKLLLSDSGFYLCAWSVPLGESKQYFGPGTRLTVT.

This clone was seen once. The J gene is TRBJ2-5, the V gene TRBV27; the match to TRBD2 covers 9 bases. The V gene end was trimmed by 4 bases and the J gene end by 4 bases; junction bases not matched to a gene: 7. Per germline, CDR1 MNHEY and CDR2 SMNVEV (reference sequence). The CDR3 spans 15 residues. CDR3 region: CASSYLAGAGETQYF. The CDR3 coding sequence is TGTGCCAGCAGTTACTTAGCGGGAGCTGGAGAGACCCAGTACTTC.

This clone was recorded only once. The chain recombines TRBV6-5 with TRBJ2-7, with unresolved D. This CDR3 region has 14 residues. Germline CDR1 reads MNHEY; CDR2 reads SVGAGI. V dropped 8 bases and J dropped 1 base, with 15 bases sitting between them. CDR3 DNA sequence: TGTGCCAGCGGTGTGGGGAAAGCATCCTACGAGCAGTACTTC. Translation: CASGVGKASYEQYF.

J is TRBJ2-3 and V is TRBV11-2, with D maybe TRBD2 (6 bases). V lost 5 bases and J 2 bases, leaving 14 bases between the germline ends. The CDR3 loop spans 15 amino acids. Germline CDR1 reads SGHAT; CDR2 reads FQNNGV. CDR3 protein: CASSTSWDYTDTQYF. CDR3 nucleotides: TGTGCCAGCAGCACTAGCTGGGATTACACAGATACGCAGTATTTT.